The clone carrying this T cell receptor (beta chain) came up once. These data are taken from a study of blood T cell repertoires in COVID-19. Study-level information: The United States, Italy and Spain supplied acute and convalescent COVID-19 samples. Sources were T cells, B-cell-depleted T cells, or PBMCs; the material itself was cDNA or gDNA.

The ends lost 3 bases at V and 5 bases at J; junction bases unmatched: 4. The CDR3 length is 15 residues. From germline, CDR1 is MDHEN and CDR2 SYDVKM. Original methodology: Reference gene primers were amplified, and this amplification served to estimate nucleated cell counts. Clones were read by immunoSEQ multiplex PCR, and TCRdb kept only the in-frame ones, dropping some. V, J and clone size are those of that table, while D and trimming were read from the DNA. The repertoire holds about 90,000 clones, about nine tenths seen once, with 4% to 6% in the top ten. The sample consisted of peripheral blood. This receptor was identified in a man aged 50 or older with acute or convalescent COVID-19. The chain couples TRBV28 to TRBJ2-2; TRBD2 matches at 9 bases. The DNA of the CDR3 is TGTGCCAGCAGTTTTGTAGCGGGAGCTACCGGGGAGCTGTTTTTT. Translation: CASSFVAGATGELFF. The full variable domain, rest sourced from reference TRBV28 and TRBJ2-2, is DVKVTQSSRYLVKRTGEKVFLECVQDMDHENMFWYRQDPGLGLRLIYFSYDVKMKEKGDIPEGYSVSREKKERFSLILESASTNQTSMYLCASSFVAGATGELFFGEGSRLTVL.